This entry features one TCR beta chain sequence. What it binds is unknown. These data come from a study of OX40 agonist ivuxolimab in advanced cancers. For the study at large: Patients took ivuxolimab, an agonistic anti-OX40 (CD134) antibody.

Study-wide points: People who partly responded at 0.1-3.0 mg/kg had some of the least clonal expansion seen. Clonal expansion was seen in CD4+ and CD8+ blood T cells by week 6 at 0.1 to 3.0 mg/kg.

TCRdb keeps only in-frame clones here, not all; method: immunoSEQ multiplex PCR. There are 50,000 to 80,000 clones in the sample; 91% occur only once, and roughly 0.45% lies in the top ten. Baseline, cycle 4 day 1, and cycle 7 day 1 were the blood sampling points. The sequence was obtained from an adult with an advanced solid tumor such as melanoma, head and neck, liver or kidney cancer. The sequences come from CD4+ or CD8+ T cells sorted from blood, collected in a trial of the OX40 agonist ivuxolimab.

The CDR3 coding sequence is TGTGCCAGCAGCTTAGAAGGGGATGAGCAGTTCTTC. It codes for CASSLEGDEQFF. The rearrangement joins TRBV7-9 to TRBJ2-1, with a tentative D call TRBD1 (5 bases). Trimming cost V 1 base and J 8 bases, with 6 bases left between them. The V gene's germline CDR1 is SEHNR and CDR2 FQNEAQ (reference sequence). The CDR3 is 12 amino acids.